This note documents a single T cell receptor (beta chain) sequence. In the authors' workflow: Reference gene primers were amplified, and this amplification served to estimate nucleated cell counts. Assay used: immunoSEQ multiplex PCR; TCRdb lists only in-frame clones, some missing. Clonal size and the V and J genes are those of that table, whereas D and trimming came from the DNA. The data hold about 220,000 clones, with 83% observed a single time. The CDR3 extends over 15 amino acids. Germline V gene data show CDR1 as LGHNA and CDR2 as YNFKEQ. Trimming at V came to 2 bases and at J to 7 bases, leaving 6 bases not matched to a gene. These data come from a study of blood T cell repertoires in COVID-19. Across the study: Researchers got acute and convalescent COVID-19 samples from the United States, Italy and Spain. T cells, B-cell-depleted T cells, or PBMCs supplied cDNA or gDNA.

This clonotype was obtained from a woman in her thirties or forties with active or convalescent COVID-19. J is TRBJ2-7 and V is TRBV4-2; 12 bases are a match to TRBD2. Sequencing input: peripheral blood. The CDR3 sequence is CASSQTTSGGYEQYF. The CDR3 nucleotides are TGTGCCAGCAGCCAAACAACTAGCGGGGGGTATGAGCAGTACTTC.